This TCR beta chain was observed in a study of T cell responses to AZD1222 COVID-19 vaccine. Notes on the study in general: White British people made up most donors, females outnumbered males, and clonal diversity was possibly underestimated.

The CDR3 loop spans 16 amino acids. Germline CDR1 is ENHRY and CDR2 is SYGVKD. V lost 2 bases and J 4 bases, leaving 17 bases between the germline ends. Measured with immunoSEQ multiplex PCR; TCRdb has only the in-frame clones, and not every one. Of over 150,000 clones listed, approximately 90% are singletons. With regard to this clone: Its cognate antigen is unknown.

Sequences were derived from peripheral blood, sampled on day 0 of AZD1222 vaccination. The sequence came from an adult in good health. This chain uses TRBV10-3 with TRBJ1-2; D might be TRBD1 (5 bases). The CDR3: CAISEGIGGGIYGYTF. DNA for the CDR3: TGTGCCATCAGTGAGGGGATCGGGGGTGGGATCTATGGCTACACCTTC.